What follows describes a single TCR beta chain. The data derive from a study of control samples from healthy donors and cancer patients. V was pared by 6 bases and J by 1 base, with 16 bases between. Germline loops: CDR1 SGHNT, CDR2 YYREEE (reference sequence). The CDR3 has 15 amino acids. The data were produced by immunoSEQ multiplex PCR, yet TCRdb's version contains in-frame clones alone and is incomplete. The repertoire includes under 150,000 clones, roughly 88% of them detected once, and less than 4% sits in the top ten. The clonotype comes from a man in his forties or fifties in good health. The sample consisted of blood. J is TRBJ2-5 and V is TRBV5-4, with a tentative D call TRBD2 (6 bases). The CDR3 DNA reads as TGTGCCAGCACCCATGGGGGGACCTTCCAAGAGACCCAGTACTTC. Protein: CASTHGGTFQETQYF.